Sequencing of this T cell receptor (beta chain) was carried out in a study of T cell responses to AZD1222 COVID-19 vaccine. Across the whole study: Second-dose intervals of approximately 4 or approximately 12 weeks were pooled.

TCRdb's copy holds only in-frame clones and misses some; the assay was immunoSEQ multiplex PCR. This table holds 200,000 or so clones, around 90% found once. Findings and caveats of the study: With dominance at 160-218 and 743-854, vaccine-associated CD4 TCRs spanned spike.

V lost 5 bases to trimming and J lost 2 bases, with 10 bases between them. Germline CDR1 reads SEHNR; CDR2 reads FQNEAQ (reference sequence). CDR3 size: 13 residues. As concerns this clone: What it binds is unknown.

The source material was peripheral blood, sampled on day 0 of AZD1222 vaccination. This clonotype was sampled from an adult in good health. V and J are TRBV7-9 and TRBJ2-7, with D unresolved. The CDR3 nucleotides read TGTGCCAGCAGCCCCCGACTCACCTACGAGCAGTACTTC. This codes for CASSPRLTYEQYF. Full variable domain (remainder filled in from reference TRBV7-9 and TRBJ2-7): DTGVSQNPRHKITKRGQNVTFRCDPISEHNRLYWYRQTLGQGPEFLTYFQNEAQLEKSRLLSDRFSAERPKGSFSTLEIQRTEQGDSAMYLCASSPRLTYEQYFGPGTRLTVT.